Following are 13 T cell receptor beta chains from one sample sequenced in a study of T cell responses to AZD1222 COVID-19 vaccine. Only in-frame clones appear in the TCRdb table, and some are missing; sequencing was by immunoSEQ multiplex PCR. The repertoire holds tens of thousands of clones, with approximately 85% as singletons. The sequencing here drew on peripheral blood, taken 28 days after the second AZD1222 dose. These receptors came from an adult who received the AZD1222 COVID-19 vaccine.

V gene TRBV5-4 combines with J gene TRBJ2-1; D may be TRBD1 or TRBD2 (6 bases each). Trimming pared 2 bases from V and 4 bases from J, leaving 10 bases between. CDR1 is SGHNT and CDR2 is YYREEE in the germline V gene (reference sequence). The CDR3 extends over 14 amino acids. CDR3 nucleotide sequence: TGTGCCAGCAGCTTCGGGGGCGATTACAATGAGCAGTTCTTC. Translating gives CASSFGGDYNEQFF.

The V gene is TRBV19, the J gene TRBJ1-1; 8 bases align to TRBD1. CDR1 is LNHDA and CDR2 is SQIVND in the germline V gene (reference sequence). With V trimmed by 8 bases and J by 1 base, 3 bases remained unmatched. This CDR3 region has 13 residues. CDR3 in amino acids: CASSDRGNTEAFF. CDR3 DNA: TGTGCCAGTTCCGACAGGGGGAACACTGAAGCTTTCTTT.

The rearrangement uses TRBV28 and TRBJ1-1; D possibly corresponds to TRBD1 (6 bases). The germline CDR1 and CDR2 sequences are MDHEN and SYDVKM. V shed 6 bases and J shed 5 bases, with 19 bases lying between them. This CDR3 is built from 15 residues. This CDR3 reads CASRKGGGLTTEAFF. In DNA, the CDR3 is TGTGCCAGCAGGAAAGGTGGGGGGCTGACGACTGAAGCTTTCTTT.

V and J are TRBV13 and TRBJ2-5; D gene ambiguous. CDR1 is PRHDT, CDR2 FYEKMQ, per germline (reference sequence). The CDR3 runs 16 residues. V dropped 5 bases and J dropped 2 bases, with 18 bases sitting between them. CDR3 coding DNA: TGTGCCAGCAGCCTGACTTACGGCGTTGTGCAAGAGACCCAGTACTTC. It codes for CASSLTYGVVQETQYF.

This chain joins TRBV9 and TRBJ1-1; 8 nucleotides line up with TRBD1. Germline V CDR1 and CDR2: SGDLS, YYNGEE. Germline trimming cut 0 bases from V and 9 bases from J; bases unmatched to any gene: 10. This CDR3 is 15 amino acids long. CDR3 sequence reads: CASSVGETGATKAFF. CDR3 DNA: TGTGCCAGCAGCGTAGGAGAGACAGGGGCGACCAAAGCTTTCTTT.

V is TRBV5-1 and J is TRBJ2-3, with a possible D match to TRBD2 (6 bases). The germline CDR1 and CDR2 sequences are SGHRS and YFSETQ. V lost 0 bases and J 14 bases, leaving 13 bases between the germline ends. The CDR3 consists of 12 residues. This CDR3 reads CASSLVGQTRYF. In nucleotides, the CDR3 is TGCGCCAGCAGCTTGGTTGGGCAGACTAGGTATTTT.

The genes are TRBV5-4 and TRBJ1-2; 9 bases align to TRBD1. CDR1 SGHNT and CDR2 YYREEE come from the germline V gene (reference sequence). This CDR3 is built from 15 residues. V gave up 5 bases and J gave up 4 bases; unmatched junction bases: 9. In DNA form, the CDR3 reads TGTGCCAGCAGTGTTGGGACAGGGAACGTCTATGGCTACACCTTC. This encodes CASSVGTGNVYGYTF.

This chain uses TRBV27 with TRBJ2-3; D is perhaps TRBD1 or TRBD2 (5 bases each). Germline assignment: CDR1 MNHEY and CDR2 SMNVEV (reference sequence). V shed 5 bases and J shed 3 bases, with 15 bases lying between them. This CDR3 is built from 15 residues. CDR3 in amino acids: CASSLAFRGTDTQYF. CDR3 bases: TGTGCCAGCAGTCTAGCATTTAGGGGAACAGATACGCAGTATTTT.

The CDR3 DNA is TGTGCCAGCAGCCTTGGGACAGCGAACACTGAAGCTTTCTTT. This codes for CASSLGTANTEAFF. This chain links TRBV7-9 with TRBJ1-1; 7 nucleotides match TRBD1. This CDR3 has 14 residues. The germline V gene has CDR1 SEHNR and CDR2 FQNEAQ (reference sequence). The trim removed 5 bases at V and 1 base at J, leaving 4 bases unmatched.

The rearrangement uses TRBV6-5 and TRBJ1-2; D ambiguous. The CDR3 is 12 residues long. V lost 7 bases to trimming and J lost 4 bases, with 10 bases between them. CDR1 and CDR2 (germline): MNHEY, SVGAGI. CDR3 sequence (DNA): TGTGCCAGCACGGGCCCAGGCTATGGCTACACCTTC. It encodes CASTGPGYGYTF.

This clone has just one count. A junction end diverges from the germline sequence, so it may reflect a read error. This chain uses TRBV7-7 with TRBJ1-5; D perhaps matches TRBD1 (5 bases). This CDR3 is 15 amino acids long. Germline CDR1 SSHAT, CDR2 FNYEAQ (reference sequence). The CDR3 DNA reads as TGTGCTAGCAGCTTAAGGGGAGTGGGACATCAGCCCCAGCATTTT. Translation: CASSLRGVGHQPQHF.

The CDR3 coding sequence is TGTGCCAGCAGCCCGTCAGTCGGGCCACGGACAGGGCAACCCTATAATTCACCCCTCCACTTT. Encoded protein: CASSPSVGPRTGQPYNSPLHF. This rearrangement joins TRBV14 to TRBJ1-6; TRBD1 matches at 8 bases. Germline CDR1 is SGHDN and CDR2 is FVKESK. The CDR3 runs to 21 residues. Unmatched junction bases numbered 19, after V lost 4 bases and J lost 2 bases.

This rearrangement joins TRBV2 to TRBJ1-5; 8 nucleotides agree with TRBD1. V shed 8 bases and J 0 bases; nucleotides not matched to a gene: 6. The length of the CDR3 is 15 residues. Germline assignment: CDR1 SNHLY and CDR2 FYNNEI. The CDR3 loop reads CASVQGGYSNQPQHF. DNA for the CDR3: TGTGCCAGCGTACAGGGGGGATATAGCAATCAGCCCCAGCATTTT.